The 20 T cell receptor beta chains below were found in one sample sequenced in a study of identical twins. Each CDR3 protein gets one entry after TCRdb re-called the 5' RACE reads with MiXCR. The profile shows around 1.7 million distinct CDR3 sequences, around 29% of them singletons. The sequencing sample was made of cord blood. All receptors come from a newborn girl in good health.

A few counts support this clonotype. This chain connects TRBV6-6 to TRBJ2-1; D possibly corresponds to TRBD2 (6 bases). Germline lookup yields CDR1 MNHNY and CDR2 SVGAGI (reference sequence). Trimming removed 0 bases from V and 4 bases from J, with 7 bases in between. The CDR3 spans 14 residues. The CDR3 spells CASSYSEGYNEQFF. The CDR3 DNA follows: TGTGCCAGCAGTTACTCGGAGGGGTACAATGAGCAGTTCTTC.

V is TRBV6-5 and J is TRBJ2-4, with a weak D call TRBD1 (6 bases). TRBJ2-7 matches the DNA end more closely, so the J call is doubtful. The germline gives CDR1 MNHEY, CDR2 SVGAGI. There are 15 residues in the CDR3. The DNA of the CDR3 is TGTGCCAGCAGTGGGGGCTCGACCCACCACTACGAGCAGTACTTC. Its protein is CASSGGSTHHYEQYF.

This clonotype was counted a few times. The chain couples TRBV2 to TRBJ2-7, with 7 nucleotides matching TRBD2. The CDR3 sequence is 13 residues long. CDR1 is SNHLY and CDR2 is FYNNEI in the germline V gene. Trimming cost V 8 bases and J 1 base; bases outside gene matches: 5. The CDR3, as DNA: TGTGCCAGCCAGCGACTAGCTTCCTACGAGCAGTACTTC. It specifies CASQRLASYEQYF.

This clonotype occurred a few times. The chain is built from TRBV4-2 and TRBJ1-6, with no clear D. The germline V and J ends were trimmed by 0 bases and 0 bases, with 6 bases remaining between them. The CDR3 has 16 residues. The germline CDR1 and CDR2 sequences are LGHNA and YNFKEQ. CDR3 nucleotide sequence: TGTGCCAGCAGCCAAGATACGGGCTCCTATAATTCACCCCTCCACTTT. Amino acid sequence: CASSQDTGSYNSPLHF.

The gene calls are TRBV12-3 or TRBV12-4 and TRBJ2-1; 9 bases line up with TRBD2. The end of the DNA fits TRBJ2-7 better, so the J call may be wrong. The CDR3 is 16 residues long. The DNA of the CDR3 is TGTGCCAGCAGCCACCTACTAGCGGGCTCCTACAATGAGCAGTACTTC. This translates into CASSHLLAGSYNEQYF.

The V gene is TRBV24-1, the J gene TRBJ1-5; TRBD1 matches at 10 bases. J gave up 7 bases and V 4 bases, and 3 bases lay outside the gene matches. The CDR3 totals 14 residues. CDR1 is KGHDR and CDR2 is SFDVKD in the germline V gene. The chain's CDR3 is CATSDRDRGQPQHF. The CDR3 DNA sequence: TGTGCCACCAGTGACCGGGACAGGGGACAGCCCCAGCATTTT.

With respect to this clonotype: A much more abundant neighbour one base away suggests this may be a read error. V is TRBV29-1 and J is TRBJ2-1, with 7 bases that match TRBD2. Per the germline V gene, CDR1 is SQVTM and CDR2 is ANQGSEA. The CDR3 consists of 16 residues. This chain's CDR3 is CSVGKALASPYNERFF. The CDR3 nucleotides read TGCAGCGTTGGAAAGGCACTAGCGTCCCCCTACAATGAGCGGTTCTTC.

V is TRBV25-1 and J is TRBJ2-1; 12 nucleotides agree with TRBD2. Germline V gene data show CDR1 as MGHDK and CDR2 as SYGVNS. With V trimmed by 2 bases and J by 6 bases, 2 bases remained unmatched. The CDR3 is 15 residues long. The CDR3 DNA sequence: TGTGCCAGCAGTGAAAGGACTAGCGGGACCAATGAGCAGTTCTTC. Protein sequence: CASSERTSGTNEQFF.

About this clonotype: This may be a read error: a much more frequent sequence differs by one nucleotide. The chain employs TRBV5-1 and TRBJ2-3, with 9 nucleotides matching TRBD2. The germline V gene encodes CDR1 SGHRS and CDR2 YFSETQ. The CDR3 is 17 amino acids. The J segment lost 6 bases and the V segment lost 2 bases, leaving 13 bases of the junction unmatched. The CDR3 is CASSFPASGDEDDTQYF. CDR3 coding DNA: TGCGCCAGCAGCTTCCCGGCTAGCGGGGATGAGGATGATACGCAGTATTTT.

The gene calls are TRBV6-6 and TRBJ1-1, with TRBD1 matching 8 bases. CDR1 is MNHNY and CDR2 is SVGAGI in the germline V gene (reference sequence). The CDR3 sequence is 15 residues long. The junction had 5 bases not matched to a gene; V was cut back by 2 bases and J by 3 bases. The CDR3 here is CASSYPGQAHTEAFF. The DNA for the CDR3 is TGTGCCAGCAGTTACCCGGGACAGGCCCACACTGAAGCTTTCTTT.

This clonotype was counted only a few times. V usage is TRBV15 and J usage is TRBJ2-7, with 9 bases matching TRBD2. The V segment lost 1 base and the J segment 9 bases; nucleotides outside the gene matches: 7. The CDR3 spans 14 residues. Germline V gene lookup returns CDR1 LNHNV and CDR2 YYDKDF (reference sequence). As DNA, the CDR3 is TGTGCCACCAGCAGAGTTTCTAGCGGGATAGGGCAGTACTTC. Its translation is CATSRVSSGIGQYF. Filled out from reference TRBV15 and TRBJ2-7, the complete variable domain reads DAMVIQNPRYQVTQFGKPVTLSCSQTLNHNVMYWYQQKSSQAPKLLFHYYDKDFNNEADTPDNFQSRRPNTSFCFLDIRSPGLGDTAMYLCATSRVSSGIGQYFGPGTRLTVT.

A few counts support this clonotype. CDR3: CSASGAVHGTDTQYF. The CDR3, as DNA: TGCAGTGCTAGTGGGGCGGTGCACGGGACAGATACGCAGTATTTT. V usage is TRBV20-1 and J usage is TRBJ2-3; weak D call: TRBD1 (5 bases). Looked up from germline, CDR1 is DFQATT and CDR2 is SNEGSKA (reference sequence). The CDR3 is made up of 15 amino acids. V lost 3 bases and J 3 bases, leaving 16 bases between the germline ends.

This sequence joins TRBV20-1 and TRBJ2-7, with 9 bases lining up with TRBD2. CDR3 length equals 13 residues. J was trimmed by 4 bases and V by 1 base; bases with no gene match: 2. Germline V gene sequence: CDR1 DFQATT, CDR2 SNEGSKA (reference sequence). For the CDR3, the DNA is TGCAGTGCTAGAGGGACTAGCGTTTACGAGCAGTACTTC. Encoded protein: CSARGTSVYEQYF.

This clonotype was seen only once. The chain is built from TRBV6-5 and TRBJ2-1; D gene unclear. Germline assignment: CDR1 MNHEY and CDR2 SVGAGI. V shed 1 base and J shed 2 bases, with 6 bases lying between them. The CDR3 sequence is 14 residues long. CDR3 region: CASSYFAPYNEQFF. The CDR3 DNA reads TGTGCCAGCAGTTACTTTGCTCCCTACAATGAGCAGTTCTTC.

The chain carries TRBV25-1 and TRBJ2-7, with 7 bases fitting TRBD1. J lost 3 bases, V lost 5 bases, and 7 bases had no gene match. The CDR3 has 14 amino acids. Germline CDR1 is MGHDK and CDR2 is SYGVNS. CDR3 DNA sequence: TGTGCCAGCAGTACCGACAGGGAAGGCTACGAGCAGTACTTC. Translating gives CASSTDREGYEQYF.

This clonotype was observed many times. The chain recombines TRBV20-1 with TRBJ1-2; D unresolved. Germline CDR1 DFQATT, CDR2 SNEGSKA (reference sequence). V dropped 1 base and J dropped 4 bases, with 4 bases sitting between them. The CDR3 loop spans 11 amino acids. CDR3 in DNA: TGCAGTGCTAGAGGGAGCTATGGCTACACCTTC. Encoded protein: CSARGSYGYTF.

The chain joins TRBV3-1 to TRBJ2-1; the match to TRBD2 covers 9 bases. V lost 1 base to trimming and J lost 8 bases; unmatched junction nucleotides: 12. Germline CDR1 is LGHDT and CDR2 is YNNKEL (reference sequence). This CDR3 has 17 residues. The CDR3 sequence: CASSQGIYASGKDEQFF. For the CDR3, the DNA is TGTGCCAGCAGCCAAGGAATTTACGCTAGCGGGAAGGATGAGCAGTTCTTC.

This clonotype was detected a few times. The genes are TRBV29-1 and TRBJ1-2; 11 bases are a match to TRBD1. Germline lookup yields CDR1 SQVTM and CDR2 ANQGSEA. The trim removed 7 bases at V and 4 bases at J, leaving 8 bases unmatched. The CDR3 totals 14 residues. The CDR3 bases are TGCAGCGCGATTGGACAGGGGGCCGGCTATGGCTACACCTTC. Translating it yields CSAIGQGAGYGYTF.

This rearrangement joins TRBV10-3 to TRBJ1-1; the D is unclear. The germline V gene encodes CDR1 ENHRY and CDR2 SYGVKD. This CDR3 spans 13 amino acids. Trimming removed 5 bases at V and 11 bases at J, with 18 bases between. CDR3 protein: CAISSHEGLRAFF. CDR3 DNA: TGTGCCATCAGTTCCCACGAGGGTCTACGTGCTTTCTTT.

This clonotype is a singleton in its sample. The gene calls are TRBV4-1 and TRBJ1-1; D remains unclear. Germline lookup yields CDR1 MGHRA and CDR2 YSYEKL. This CDR3 contains 18 residues. V lost 0 bases to trimming and J lost 4 bases, with 21 bases between them. This chain's CDR3 is CASSQDGQMNSFRTEAFF. CDR3 in DNA: TGCGCCAGCAGCCAAGATGGGCAGATGAATAGTTTTCGCACTGAAGCTTTCTTT.